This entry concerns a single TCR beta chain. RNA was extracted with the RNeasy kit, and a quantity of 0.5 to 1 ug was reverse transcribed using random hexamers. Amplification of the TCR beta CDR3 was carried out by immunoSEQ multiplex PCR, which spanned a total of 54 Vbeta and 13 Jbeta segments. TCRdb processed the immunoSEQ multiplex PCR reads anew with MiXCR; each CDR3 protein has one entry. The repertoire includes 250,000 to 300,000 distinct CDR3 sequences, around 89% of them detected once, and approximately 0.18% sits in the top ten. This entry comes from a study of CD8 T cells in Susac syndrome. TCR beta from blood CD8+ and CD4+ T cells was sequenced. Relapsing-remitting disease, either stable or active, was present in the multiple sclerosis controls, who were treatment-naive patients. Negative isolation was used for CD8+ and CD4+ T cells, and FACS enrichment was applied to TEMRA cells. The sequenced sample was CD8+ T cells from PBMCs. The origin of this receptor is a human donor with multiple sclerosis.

CDR3 loop: CASSTGLAGTAHLTNEQFF. The CDR3, as DNA: TGTGCCAGCAGTACGGGACTAGCGGGGACCGCCCACCTGACGAATGAGCAGTTCTTC. V gene TRBV27 combines with J gene TRBJ2-1; 13 nucleotides match TRBD2. Germline trimming cut 5 bases from V and 7 bases from J; bases unmatched to any gene: 17. This CDR3 spans 19 amino acids. CDR1 MNHEY and CDR2 SMNVEV come from the germline V gene (reference sequence).